These 32 T cell receptor beta chains were all obtained from the same sample, sequenced in a study of blood T cell repertoires in COVID-19. Profiling relied on immunoSEQ multiplex PCR, and the TCRdb table lists in-frame clones only, not all of them. The table has 95,000 to 120,000 clones, around 83% seen once. The sequenced material came from peripheral blood. Receptor source: a man between 40 and 49 years old with acute or convalescent COVID-19.

The chain couples TRBV27 to TRBJ2-1; 9 nucleotides align to TRBD1. The CDR3 extends over 17 amino acids. Trimming cost V 1 base and J 10 bases; bases outside gene matches: 14. CDR1 MNHEY and CDR2 SMNVEV come from the germline V gene (reference sequence). CDR3 sequence (DNA): TGTGCCAGCAGTTTATTTATGGGAGGACAGGGGTTCGGGGAGCAGTTCTTC. It specifies CASSLFMGGQGFGEQFF.

The chain combines TRBV7-2 with TRBJ2-2; TRBD2 agrees at 9 bases. The junction had 3 bases not matched to a gene; V was cut back by 1 base and J by 9 bases. The CDR3 runs to 14 residues. Germline V gene sequence: CDR1 SGHTA, CDR2 FQGNSA. The CDR3 DNA is TGTGCCAGCAGCTTAGGACTAGCGGTTTGGGAGCTGTTTTTT. Translated, it gives CASSLGLAVWELFF.

The genes are TRBV5-1 and TRBJ2-7; 8 bases match TRBD1. The CDR3 loop spans 20 amino acids. Unmatched junction bases numbered 21, after V lost 4 bases and J lost 0 bases. Germline-derived CDR1 and CDR2 are SGHRS and YFSETQ. The CDR3 is CASSPSPGQVATLFSYEQYF. DNA for the CDR3: TGCGCCAGCAGCCCGTCCCCGGGACAGGTAGCAACACTTTTCTCCTACGAGCAGTACTTC.

This sequence joins TRBV5-1 and TRBJ2-3, with 12 bases matching TRBD2. The CDR3 has 17 residues. From germline, CDR1 is SGHRS and CDR2 YFSETQ. J gave up 6 bases and V 0 bases, and 8 bases lay outside the gene matches. The CDR3 region is CASSLVSSGGASDTQYF. In DNA, the CDR3 is TGCGCCAGCAGCTTGGTGTCTAGCGGGGGGGCCTCGGATACGCAGTATTTT.

CDR3 bases: TGTGCCAGCAGCTCTAGCAGGCGGGGGTCCTACGAGCAGTACTTC. Encoded protein: CASSSSRRGSYEQYF. The chain joins TRBV7-9 to TRBJ2-7, with 7 positions matching TRBD2. With V trimmed by 4 bases and J by 1 base, 7 bases remained unmatched. The CDR3 spans 15 residues. Per germline, CDR1 SEHNR and CDR2 FQNEAQ (reference sequence).

CDR3 nucleotides: TGTGCCAGCAGCTTAGAACAGGAGTACACTGAAGCTTTCTTT. It codes for CASSLEQEYTEAFF. V is TRBV11-2 and J is TRBJ1-1; possible D gene TRBD1, 5 bases. Per the germline V gene, CDR1 is SGHAT and CDR2 is FQNNGV. The CDR3 is 14 amino acids. The V gene lost 0 bases and the J gene lost 3 bases, with 8 bases spanning the gap.

The J gene is TRBJ2-3, the V gene TRBV4-2, with D maybe TRBD2 (5 bases). The CDR3 length is 18 residues. V lost 2 bases, J lost 0 bases, and 18 bases lay in between. CDR1 LGHNA and CDR2 YNFKEQ come from the germline V gene. This CDR3 is CASSQRLGEGTSTDTQYF. CDR3 nucleotides: TGTGCCAGCAGCCAAAGGCTCGGAGAGGGCACTAGCACAGATACGCAGTATTTT.

V and J are TRBV5-1 and TRBJ2-7, with a weak D call TRBD1 (5 bases). CDR1 and CDR2 (germline): SGHRS, YFSETQ. This CDR3 contains 14 residues. The germline V and J ends were trimmed by 2 bases and 2 bases, with 11 bases remaining between them. The CDR3 DNA follows: TGCGCCAGCAGCTTTAAGCAGGGCCCCTACGAGCAGTACTTC. Protein sequence: CASSFKQGPYEQYF.

The chain recombines TRBV6-4 with TRBJ2-3; D may be TRBD1 (5 bases). V gave up 6 bases and J gave up 0 bases, with 16 bases separating them. The germline CDR1 and CDR2 sequences are MRHNA and SNTAGT. This CDR3 is built from 16 residues. DNA of the CDR3: TGTGCCAGCAGATACAGGCAAACCTCTAGCACAGATACGCAGTATTTT. Protein: CASRYRQTSSTDTQYF.

The chain links TRBV9 to TRBJ1-4; D may be TRBD1 (5 bases). This CDR3 spans 15 amino acids. The germline V gene encodes CDR1 SGDLS and CDR2 YYNGEE. V was cut by 4 bases and J by 4 bases, with 14 bases left in between. Here the CDR3 reads CASSPFTGYNEKLFF. In nucleotides, the CDR3 is TGTGCCAGCAGCCCTTTTACAGGCTATAATGAAAAACTGTTTTTT.

This clone was seen once. V is TRBV7-2 and J is TRBJ2-2; D uncertain. The CDR3 consists of 14 residues. Germline values: CDR1 SGHTA, CDR2 FQGNSA. The germline V and J ends were trimmed by 1 base and 5 bases, with 8 bases remaining between them. The CDR3 region has the DNA TGTGCCAGCAGCTTAGGCTGGCAGACCGGGGAGCTGTTTTTT. Protein sequence: CASSLGWQTGELFF.

The V gene is TRBV5-6, the J gene TRBJ1-1, with 10 bases aligning to TRBD1. V shed 4 bases, J shed 3 bases, and the junction held 9 bases outside the gene matches. From germline, CDR1 is SGHDT and CDR2 YYEEEE. This CDR3 contains 16 residues. The CDR3 here is CASSPDRGLTDTEAFF. The DNA of the CDR3 is TGTGCCAGCAGCCCTGACAGGGGGCTTACCGACACTGAAGCTTTCTTT.

This chain links TRBV4-1 with TRBJ2-3; D perhaps matches TRBD1 (6 bases). The CDR3 length is 17 residues. Per germline, CDR1 MGHRA and CDR2 YSYEKL. V lost 0 bases and J 2 bases, leaving 15 bases between the germline ends. CDR3 bases: TGCGCCAGCAGCCAAGAAAGGGGGTCCTTTACCACAGATACGCAGTATTTT. Protein: CASSQERGSFTTDTQYF.

This clone was picked up a small number of times. The chain carries TRBV27 and TRBJ2-7; possible D gene TRBD2, 6 bases. With 2 bases removed from V and 3 bases from J, the gap between germline ends came to 8 bases. The CDR3 covers 13 residues. CDR1 is MNHEY and CDR2 is SMNVEV in the germline V gene (reference sequence). The CDR3 sequence is CASSLGRDYEQYF. The CDR3 DNA follows: TGTGCCAGCAGTTTAGGGCGGGACTACGAGCAGTACTTC.

The V and J genes are TRBV19 and TRBJ2-1, with D perhaps matching TRBD1 (5 bases). Per germline, CDR1 LNHDA and CDR2 SQIVND (reference sequence). The ends were cut back, 3 bases at V and 5 bases at J, with 14 bases in the middle. CDR3 length equals 15 residues. In nucleotides, the CDR3 is TGTGCCAGTAGTATGATGCAGGGTATTGACAATGAGCAGTTCTTC. Translated: CASSMMQGIDNEQFF.

This chain joins TRBV20-1 and TRBJ1-1, with TRBD1 matching over 9 bases. Trimming cost V 3 bases and J 3 bases; bases outside gene matches: 5. Germline CDR1 and CDR2: DFQATT and SNEGSKA (reference sequence). The CDR3 runs 14 residues. The chain's CDR3 is CSASGTGIYTEAFF. The CDR3 region has the DNA TGCAGTGCTAGTGGGACAGGGATCTACACTGAAGCTTTCTTT.

This clone was detected a few times. This chain uses TRBV7-9 with TRBJ2-3, with D maybe TRBD1 (7 bases). The length of the CDR3 is 16 residues. In germline, CDR1 is SEHNR, CDR2 FQNEAQ (reference sequence). V dropped 4 bases and J dropped 2 bases, with 16 bases sitting between them. The CDR3 bases are TGTGCCAGCAGCTCTGGACAGGCGGGGCACACAGATACGCAGTATTTT. Its protein is CASSSGQAGHTDTQYF.

This chain uses TRBV7-9 with TRBJ2-5, with D perhaps TRBD2 (5 bases). Germline V gene lookup returns CDR1 SEHNR and CDR2 FQNEAQ (reference sequence). V lost 1 base, J lost 1 base, and 10 bases lay in between. This CDR3 has 15 amino acids. The CDR3: CASSLGGAFQETQYF. The CDR3 coding sequence is TGTGCCAGCAGCTTAGGGGGAGCCTTCCAAGAGACCCAGTACTTC.

The CDR3 spells CASSYEPHYSNQPQHF. In DNA, the CDR3 is TGTGCCAGCAGTTACGAGCCCCATTATAGCAATCAGCCCCAGCATTTT. The gene calls are TRBV6-5 and TRBJ1-5, with D unclear. This CDR3 is 16 amino acids long. Germline V gene lookup returns CDR1 MNHEY and CDR2 SVGAGI. The V gene lost 2 bases and the J gene lost 0 bases, with 11 bases spanning the gap.

V gene TRBV24-1 combines with J gene TRBJ1-5; 8 nucleotides match TRBD1. Germline V CDR1 and CDR2: KGHDR, SFDVKD. CDR3 length equals 13 residues. After removal of 7 bases from V and 9 bases from J, the junction contained 7 bases not matched to a gene. The CDR3 bases are TGTGCCACCAGCCGGGACAGGAGATCGCCCCAGCATTTT. This translates into CATSRDRRSPQHF.

The chain carries TRBV2 and TRBJ2-1, with TRBD1 identical over 8 bases. CDR3 length: 15 residues. The V gene end was trimmed by 4 bases and the J gene end by 6 bases; junction bases not matched to a gene: 8. The germline CDR1 and CDR2 sequences are SNHLY and FYNNEI. The CDR3 sequence: CASSVLGQGGNEQFF. The DNA of the CDR3 is TGTGCCAGCAGTGTCCTAGGACAGGGAGGCAATGAGCAGTTCTTC.

The gene calls are TRBV7-3 and TRBJ2-1; D unresolved. There are 13 residues in the CDR3. V was trimmed by 3 bases and J by 7 bases, leaving 10 bases between them. Germline-derived CDR1 and CDR2 are SGHTA and FQGTGA. In nucleotides, the CDR3 is TGTGCCAGCAGCTTTCTCGGCGGAAATGAGCAGTTCTTC. Its translation: CASSFLGGNEQFF.

The J gene is TRBJ2-2, the V gene TRBV7-9; 8 bases map to TRBD1. The CDR3 is 16 amino acids. V lost 4 bases to trimming and J lost 4 bases; unmatched junction nucleotides: 8. Germline values: CDR1 SEHNR, CDR2 FQNEAQ (reference sequence). The CDR3 protein is CASSSDRGRFTGELFF. The CDR3 region has the DNA TGTGCCAGCAGCTCAGACAGGGGAAGGTTCACCGGGGAGCTGTTTTTT.

This chain links TRBV7-3 with TRBJ2-5; 10 bases align to TRBD1. The CDR3 length is 16 residues. The germline V gene has CDR1 SGHTA and CDR2 FQGTGA. Trimming at V came to 5 bases and at J to 5 bases, leaving 11 bases not matched to a gene. The CDR3 DNA follows: TGTGCCAGCAGCCCCCAGGGACAGGGGCATGGGGAGACCCAGTACTTC. This translates into CASSPQGQGHGETQYF.

The chain recombines TRBV6-5 with TRBJ2-3; D is possibly TRBD2 (5 bases). Trimming took off 2 bases at V and 5 bases at J, with 5 bases between the two ends. The CDR3 sequence is 12 residues long. The germline V gene has CDR1 MNHEY and CDR2 SVGAGI. DNA of the CDR3: TGTGCCAGCAGTTACCGGGGAGATACGCAGTATTTT. This codes for CASSYRGDTQYF.

The J gene is TRBJ1-2, the V gene TRBV5-1; tentative D call: TRBD1 (5 bases). Germline CDR1 SGHRS, CDR2 YFSETQ. This CDR3 has 13 residues. Deletions cut 1 base from V and 2 bases from J, with 6 bases between. Here the CDR3 reads CASSLRGNYGYTF. The CDR3 nucleotides read TGCGCCAGCAGCTTGCGGGGGAACTATGGCTACACCTTC.

The chain recombines TRBV15 with TRBJ2-7; TRBD1 agrees at 8 bases. Germline lookup yields CDR1 LNHNV and CDR2 YYDKDF (reference sequence). V dropped 3 bases and J dropped 2; count of bases not matched to a gene: 9. The CDR3 covers 16 residues. CDR3 sequence: CATSSGTGTGPYEQYF. Written as DNA, the CDR3 is TGTGCCACCAGCAGCGGCACCGGGACAGGCCCCTACGAGCAGTACTTC.

CDR3 DNA: TGTGCCAGCAGACTACAGGGAAGCTCCTACAATGAGCAGTTCTTC. This sequence encodes CASRLQGSSYNEQFF. The gene calls are TRBV7-9 and TRBJ2-1, with TRBD1 as a possible D gene (6 bases). V lost 6 bases, J lost 0 bases, and 12 bases lay in between. Per germline, CDR1 SEHNR and CDR2 FQNEAQ (reference sequence). This CDR3 region has 15 residues. The variable domain in full, with the rest retrieved from reference TRBV7-9 and TRBJ2-1, is DTGVSQNPRHKITKRGQNVTFRCDPISEHNRLYWYRQTLGQGPEFLTYFQNEAQLEKSRLLSDRFSAERPKGSFSTLEIQRTEQGDSAMYLCASRLQGSSYNEQFFGPGTRLTVL.

CDR3 in amino acids: CSARTGGTNYGYTF. CDR3 coding DNA: TGCAGCGCGAGGACAGGGGGCACAAACTATGGCTACACCTTC. J is TRBJ1-2 and V is TRBV29-1; 11 nucleotides line up with TRBD1. Trimming took 7 bases from V and 2 from J; bases not matched to a gene: 6. CDR3 length equals 14 residues. The V gene's germline CDR1 is SQVTM and CDR2 ANQGSEA.

The chain recombines TRBV28 with TRBJ2-3, with D possibly TRBD2 on 6 matching bases. This CDR3 has 15 amino acids. Germline assignment: CDR1 MDHEN and CDR2 SYDVKM. Deletions cut 5 bases from V and 4 bases from J, with 16 bases between. The CDR3 protein is CASSPGANGADTQYF. The CDR3 DNA is TGTGCCAGCAGTCCGGGAGCGAACGGCGCAGATACGCAGTATTTT.

J is TRBJ1-2 and V is TRBV5-1; the match to TRBD1 covers 9 bases. The length of the CDR3 is 18 residues. Trimming at V came to 0 bases and at J to 3 bases, leaving 12 bases not matched to a gene. Germline V gene lookup returns CDR1 SGHRS and CDR2 YFSETQ. CDR3 DNA: TGCGCCAGCAGCTTGGCCTTCGGGACAGGGTCCACGGACTATGGCTACACCTTC. Translation: CASSLAFGTGSTDYGYTF.

This clone showed up just a few times. The chain recombines TRBV7-9 with TRBJ2-3; the match to TRBD2 covers 10 bases. This CDR3 is built from 14 residues. The V and J ends lost 3 bases and 6 bases, in that order; junction bases with no gene match: 3. From germline, CDR1 is SEHNR and CDR2 FQNEAQ (reference sequence). The CDR3 loop is CASSFSGGLDTQYF. The DNA of the CDR3 is TGTGCCAGCAGCTTTAGCGGGGGGCTGGATACGCAGTATTTT. Drawing the rest from reference TRBV7-9 and TRBJ2-3, the complete variable domain is DTGVSQNPRHKITKRGQNVTFRCDPISEHNRLYWYRQTLGQGPEFLTYFQNEAQLEKSRLLSDRFSAERPKGSFSTLEIQRTEQGDSAMYLCASSFSGGLDTQYFGPGTRLTVL.